The clone carrying this T cell receptor beta chain showed up many times. The antigen is unknown. TCRdb's table, derived via immunoSEQ multiplex PCR, lists solely in-frame clones and lacks some. The sample yields roughly 100,000 clones, about 88% seen once. This sample is drawn from a study of cytomegalovirus exposure and HLA in healthy donors. The wider study: Later, an analysis reported that the 95 to 150 validation repertoires had used the same platform as the 500 to 750 first-cohort repertoires. Study-level findings and limits: The finding came from a later analysis; first-cohort TCR clusters tended to co-occur in the 120 or so validation repertoires. TCR beta chains numbering 164 were designated cytomegalovirus-associated.

This CDR3 is built from 14 residues. The V gene lost 4 bases and the J gene lost 7 bases, with 15 bases spanning the gap. Germline lookup yields CDR1 SGHRS and CDR2 YFSETQ. An approximately 130-subject validation cohort, separate from the approximately 670-subject first cohort, supplied the donors. The sequencing input was PBMCs. The chain has TRBV5-1 and TRBJ2-4; weak D call: TRBD2 (5 bases). The TCR comes from a woman aged 18-29 years in good health and CMV-seropositive. The CDR3 spells CASSQSTRGNIQYF. DNA of the CDR3: TGCGCCAGCAGCCAATCGACAAGAGGGAACATTCAGTACTTC.